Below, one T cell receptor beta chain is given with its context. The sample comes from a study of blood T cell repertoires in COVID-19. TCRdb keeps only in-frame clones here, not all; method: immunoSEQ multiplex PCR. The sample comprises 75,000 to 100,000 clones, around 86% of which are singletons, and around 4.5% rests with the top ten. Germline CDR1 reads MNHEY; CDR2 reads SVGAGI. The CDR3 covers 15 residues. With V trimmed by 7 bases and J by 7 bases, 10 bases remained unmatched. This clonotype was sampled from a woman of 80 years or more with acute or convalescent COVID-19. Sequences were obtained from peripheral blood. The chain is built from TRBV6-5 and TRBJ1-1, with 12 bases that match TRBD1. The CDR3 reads CASNSGTGGGGEAFF. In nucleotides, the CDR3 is TGTGCCAGCAACTCCGGGACAGGGGGCGGCGGTGAAGCTTTCTTT.